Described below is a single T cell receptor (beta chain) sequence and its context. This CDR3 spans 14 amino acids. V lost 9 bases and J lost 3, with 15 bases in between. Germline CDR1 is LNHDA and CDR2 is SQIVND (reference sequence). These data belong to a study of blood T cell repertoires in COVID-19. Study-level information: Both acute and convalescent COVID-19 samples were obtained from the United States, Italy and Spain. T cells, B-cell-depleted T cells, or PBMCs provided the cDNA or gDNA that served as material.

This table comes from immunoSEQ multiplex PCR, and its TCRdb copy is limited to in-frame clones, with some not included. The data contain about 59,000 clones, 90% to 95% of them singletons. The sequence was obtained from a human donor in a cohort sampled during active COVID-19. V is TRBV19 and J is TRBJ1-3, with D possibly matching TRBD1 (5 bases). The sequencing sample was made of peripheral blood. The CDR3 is CASREQGGGNTIYF. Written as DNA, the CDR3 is TGTGCCAGCCGCGAGCAGGGAGGTGGAAACACCATATATTTT.